This T cell receptor beta chain derives from a study of T cells after yellow fever vaccination. In its sample, this clonotype was seen a few times. Its antigen is still unknown. CDR1 is DFQATT, CDR2 SNEGSKA, per germline (reference sequence). There are 14 residues in the CDR3. Trimming took 5 bases from V and 0 from J, leaving 12 bases between them. TCRdb reanalysed the 5' RACE reads using MiXCR and keeps one entry per CDR3 protein. Of hundreds of thousands of distinct CDR3 sequences listed, about an eighth were seen once; the top ten hold approximately 3.4%. Study-level points and caveats: Among primary-vaccination clones, most reappeared after the booster, at 95% to 96% for CD4 and 88% for CD8.

The source of this sequence is a man aged 18 to 30 who received the YFV17D yellow fever vaccine. The chain employs TRBV20-1 and TRBJ2-3, with D perhaps matching TRBD1 or TRBD2 (5 bases each). Sequenced here: CD4+ T cells sorted from PBMCs, sampled 15 days after the yellow fever booster vaccination. CDR3 in amino acids: CSAGDGLSTDTQYF. DNA of the CDR3: TGCAGTGCTGGGGACGGCCTGAGCACAGATACGCAGTATTTT.